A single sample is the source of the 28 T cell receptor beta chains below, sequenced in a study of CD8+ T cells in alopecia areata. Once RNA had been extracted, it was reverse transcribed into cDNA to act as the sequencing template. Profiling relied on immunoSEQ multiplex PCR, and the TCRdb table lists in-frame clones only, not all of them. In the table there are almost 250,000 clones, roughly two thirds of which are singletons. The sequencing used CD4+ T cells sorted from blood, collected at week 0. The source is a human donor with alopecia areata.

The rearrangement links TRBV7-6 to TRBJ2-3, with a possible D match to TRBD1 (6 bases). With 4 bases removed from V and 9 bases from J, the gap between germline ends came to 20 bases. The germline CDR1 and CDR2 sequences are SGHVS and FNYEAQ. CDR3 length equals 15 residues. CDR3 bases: TGTGCCAGCAGCTCCCCCCCGGACAGATACGAGACGCAGTATTTT. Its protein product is CASSSPPDRYETQYF.

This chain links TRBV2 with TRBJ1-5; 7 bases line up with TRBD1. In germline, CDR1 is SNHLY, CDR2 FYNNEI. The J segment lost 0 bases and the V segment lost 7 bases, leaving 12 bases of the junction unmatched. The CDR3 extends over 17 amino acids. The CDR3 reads CASTKNRGNRSNQPQHF. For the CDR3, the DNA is TGTGCCAGCACCAAAAACAGGGGCAACCGTAGCAATCAGCCCCAGCATTTT.

CDR3 in amino acids: CASSLRRADTQYF. The DNA of the CDR3 is TGCGCCAGCAGCTTGAGGAGGGCGGATACGCAGTATTTT. V is TRBV5-1 and J is TRBJ2-3, with a tentative D call TRBD2 (6 bases). This CDR3 contains 13 residues. V was trimmed by 1 base and J by 6 bases, leaving 9 bases between them. Looked up from germline, CDR1 is SGHRS and CDR2 is YFSETQ.

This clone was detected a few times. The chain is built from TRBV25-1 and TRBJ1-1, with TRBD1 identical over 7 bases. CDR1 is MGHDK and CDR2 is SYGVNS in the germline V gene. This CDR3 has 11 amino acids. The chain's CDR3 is CGTGMNTEAFF. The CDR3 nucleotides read TGTGGGACAGGAATGAACACTGAAGCTTTCTTT.

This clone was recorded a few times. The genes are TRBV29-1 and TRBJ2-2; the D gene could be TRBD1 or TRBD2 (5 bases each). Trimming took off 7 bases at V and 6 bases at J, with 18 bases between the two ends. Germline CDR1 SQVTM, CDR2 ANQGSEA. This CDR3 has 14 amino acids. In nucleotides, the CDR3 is TGCAGCGCAAATCCGGGACCCGGGGCCGGGGAGCTGTTTTTT. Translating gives CSANPGPGAGELFF.

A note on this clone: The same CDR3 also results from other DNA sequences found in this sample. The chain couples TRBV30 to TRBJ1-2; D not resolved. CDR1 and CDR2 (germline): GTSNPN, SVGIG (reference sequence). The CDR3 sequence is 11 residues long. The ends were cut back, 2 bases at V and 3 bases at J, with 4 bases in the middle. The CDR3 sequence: CAWSRDYGYTF. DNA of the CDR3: TGTGCCTGGAGTAGGGACTATGGCTACACCTTC.

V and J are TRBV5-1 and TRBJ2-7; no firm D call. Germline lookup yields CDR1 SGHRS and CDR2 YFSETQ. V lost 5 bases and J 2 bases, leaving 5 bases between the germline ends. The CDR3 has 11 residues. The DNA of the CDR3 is TGCGCCAGCAGGCAAGCCTACGAGCAGTACTTC. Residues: CASRQAYEQYF.

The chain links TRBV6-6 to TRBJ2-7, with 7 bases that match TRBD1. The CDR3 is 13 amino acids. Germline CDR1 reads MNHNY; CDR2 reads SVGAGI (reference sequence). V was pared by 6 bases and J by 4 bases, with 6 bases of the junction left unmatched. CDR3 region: CASRQTGSYEQYF. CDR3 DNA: TGTGCCAGCAGACAGACAGGGTCGTACGAGCAGTACTTC.

CDR3 loop: CAWRGQETLYGYTF. CDR3 in DNA: TGTGCCTGGAGAGGGCAAGAGACCCTCTATGGCTACACCTTC. The chain combines TRBV30 with TRBJ1-2; D is uncertain. Per germline, CDR1 GTSNPN and CDR2 SVGIG (reference sequence). V was shortened by 3 bases and J by 4 bases, with 15 bases between the two germline ends. The CDR3 totals 14 residues.

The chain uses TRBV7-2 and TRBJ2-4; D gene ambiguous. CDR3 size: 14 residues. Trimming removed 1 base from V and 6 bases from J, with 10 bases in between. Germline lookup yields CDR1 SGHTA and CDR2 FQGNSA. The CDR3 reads CASSLVGPGNIQYF. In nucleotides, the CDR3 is TGTGCCAGCAGCTTAGTAGGGCCGGGAAACATTCAGTACTTC.

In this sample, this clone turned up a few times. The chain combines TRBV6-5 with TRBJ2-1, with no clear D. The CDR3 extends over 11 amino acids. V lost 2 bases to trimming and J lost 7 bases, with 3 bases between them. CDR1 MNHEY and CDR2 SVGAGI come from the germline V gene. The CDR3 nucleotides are TGTGCCAGCAGTTACATGAATGAGCAGTTCTTC. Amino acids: CASSYMNEQFF.

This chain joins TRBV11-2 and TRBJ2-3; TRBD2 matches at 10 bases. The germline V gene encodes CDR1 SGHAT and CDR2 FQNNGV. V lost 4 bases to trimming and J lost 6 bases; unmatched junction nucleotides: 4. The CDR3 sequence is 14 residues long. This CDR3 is CASSSPAGGDTQYF. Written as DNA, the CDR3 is TGTGCCAGCAGCTCCCCAGCGGGGGGGGATACGCAGTATTTT. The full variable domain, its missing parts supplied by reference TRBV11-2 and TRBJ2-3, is EAGVAQSPRYKIIEKRQSVAFWCNPISGHATLYWYQQILGQGPKLLIQFQNNGVVDDSQLPKDRFSAERLKGVDSTLKIQPAKLEDSAVYLCASSSPAGGDTQYFGPGTRLTVL.

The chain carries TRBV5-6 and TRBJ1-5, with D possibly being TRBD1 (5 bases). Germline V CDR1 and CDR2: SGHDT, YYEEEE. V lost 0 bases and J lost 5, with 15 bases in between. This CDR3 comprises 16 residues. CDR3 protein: CASSLAHQGDYQPQHF. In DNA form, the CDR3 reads TGTGCCAGCAGCTTGGCTCATCAGGGTGATTATCAGCCCCAGCATTTT.

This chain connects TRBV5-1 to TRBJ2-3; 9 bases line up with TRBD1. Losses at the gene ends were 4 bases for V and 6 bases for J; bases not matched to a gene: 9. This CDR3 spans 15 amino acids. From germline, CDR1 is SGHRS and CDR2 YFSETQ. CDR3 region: CASSLEGQGSDTQYF. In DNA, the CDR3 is TGCGCCAGCAGCCTGGAGGGACAGGGATCCGATACGCAGTATTTT. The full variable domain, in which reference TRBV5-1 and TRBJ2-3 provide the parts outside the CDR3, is KAGVTQTPRYLIKTRGQQVTLSCSPISGHRSVSWYQQTPGQGLQFLFEYFSETQRNKGNFPGRFSGRQFSNSRSEMNVSTLELGDSALYLCASSLEGQGSDTQYFGPGTRLTVL.

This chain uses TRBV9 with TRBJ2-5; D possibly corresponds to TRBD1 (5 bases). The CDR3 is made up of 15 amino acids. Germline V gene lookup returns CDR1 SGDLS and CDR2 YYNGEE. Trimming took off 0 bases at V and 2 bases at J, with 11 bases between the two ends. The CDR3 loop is CASSVGQGWQETQYF. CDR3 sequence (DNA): TGTGCCAGCAGCGTAGGGCAGGGATGGCAAGAGACCCAGTACTTC. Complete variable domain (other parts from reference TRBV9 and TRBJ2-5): DSGVTQTPKHLITATGQRVTLRCSPRSGDLSVYWYQQSLDQGLQFLIQYYNGEERAKGNILERFSAQQFPDLHSELNLSSLELGDSALYFCASSVGQGWQETQYFGPGTRLLVL.

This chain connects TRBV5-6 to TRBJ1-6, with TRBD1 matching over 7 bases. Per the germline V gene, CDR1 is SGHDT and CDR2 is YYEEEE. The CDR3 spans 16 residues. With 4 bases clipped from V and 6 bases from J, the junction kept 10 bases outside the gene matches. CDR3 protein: CASSPNSGTVNSPLHF. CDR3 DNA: TGTGCCAGCAGCCCTAACTCCGGGACAGTTAATTCACCCCTCCACTTT.

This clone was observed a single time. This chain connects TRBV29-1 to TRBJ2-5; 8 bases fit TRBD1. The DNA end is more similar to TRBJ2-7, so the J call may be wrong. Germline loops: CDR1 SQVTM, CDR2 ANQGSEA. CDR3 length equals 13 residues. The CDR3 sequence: CSARTGKAYEQYF. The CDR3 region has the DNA TGCAGCGCTCGGACAGGGAAAGCCTACGAGCAGTACTTC.

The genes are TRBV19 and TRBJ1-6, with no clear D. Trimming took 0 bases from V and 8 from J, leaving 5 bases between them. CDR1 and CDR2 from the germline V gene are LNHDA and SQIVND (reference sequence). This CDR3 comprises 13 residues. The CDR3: CASSIDDYSPLHF. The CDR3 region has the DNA TGTGCCAGTAGTATAGACGATTATTCACCCCTCCACTTT.

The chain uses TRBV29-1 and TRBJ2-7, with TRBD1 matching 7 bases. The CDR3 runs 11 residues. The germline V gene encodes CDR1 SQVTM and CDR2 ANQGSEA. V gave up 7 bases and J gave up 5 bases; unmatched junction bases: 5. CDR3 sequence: CSGRTGNEQYF. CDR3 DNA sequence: TGCAGCGGCAGGACAGGTAACGAGCAGTACTTC.

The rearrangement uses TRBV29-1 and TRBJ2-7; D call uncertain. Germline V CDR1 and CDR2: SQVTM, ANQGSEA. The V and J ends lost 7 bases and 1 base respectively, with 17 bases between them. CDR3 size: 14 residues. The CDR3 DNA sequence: TGCAGCGCTTCCGGGCAGTCTGGTTCCTACGAGCAGTACTTC. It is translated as CSASGQSGSYEQYF.

The CDR3 nucleotides read TGTGCCGGGGGCAGGGAATCTACTGAAGCTTTCTTT. It codes for CAGGRESTEAFF. The chain employs TRBV30 and TRBJ1-1; perhaps TRBD1 as D (6 bases). Deletions cut 8 bases from V and 5 bases from J, with 15 bases between. This CDR3 is built from 12 residues. The V gene's germline CDR1 is GTSNPN and CDR2 SVGIG (reference sequence).

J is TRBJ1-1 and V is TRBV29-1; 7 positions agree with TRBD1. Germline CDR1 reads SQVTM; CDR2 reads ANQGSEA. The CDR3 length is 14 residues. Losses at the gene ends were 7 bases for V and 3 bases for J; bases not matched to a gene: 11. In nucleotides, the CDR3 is TGCAGCGCGACGACAGGGCCTATGGACACTGAAGCTTTCTTT. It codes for CSATTGPMDTEAFF.

CDR3 sequence: CASRGTVVRNQPQHF. The CDR3 bases are TGTGCCAGCAGGGGGACAGTAGTTCGCAATCAGCCCCAGCATTTT. The J gene is TRBJ1-5, the V gene TRBV6-1; 7 bases are a match to TRBD1. The CDR3 sequence is 15 residues long. Trimming took 6 bases from V and 2 from J; bases not matched to a gene: 7. CDR1 is MNHNS, CDR2 SASEGT, per germline.

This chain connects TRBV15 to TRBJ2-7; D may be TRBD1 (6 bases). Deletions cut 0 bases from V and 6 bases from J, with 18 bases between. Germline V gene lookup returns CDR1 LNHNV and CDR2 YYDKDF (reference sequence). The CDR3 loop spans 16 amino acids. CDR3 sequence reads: CATSREYLGQLSEQYF. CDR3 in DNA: TGTGCCACCAGCAGAGAATACCTCGGACAGTTATCCGAGCAGTACTTC. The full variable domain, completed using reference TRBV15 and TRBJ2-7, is DAMVIQNPRYQVTQFGKPVTLSCSQTLNHNVMYWYQQKSSQAPKLLFHYYDKDFNNEADTPDNFQSRRPNTSFCFLDIRSPGLGDTAMYLCATSREYLGQLSEQYFGPGTRLTVT.

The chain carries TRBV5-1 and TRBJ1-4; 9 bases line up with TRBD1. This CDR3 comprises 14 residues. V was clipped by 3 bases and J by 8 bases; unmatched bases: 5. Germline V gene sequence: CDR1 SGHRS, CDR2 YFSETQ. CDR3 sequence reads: CASSSRQGDEKLFF. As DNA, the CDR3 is TGCGCCAGCAGCTCGCGACAGGGGGACGAAAAACTGTTTTTT. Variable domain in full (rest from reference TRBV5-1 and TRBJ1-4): KAGVTQTPRYLIKTRGQQVTLSCSPISGHRSVSWYQQTPGQGLQFLFEYFSETQRNKGNFPGRFSGRQFSNSRSEMNVSTLELGDSALYLCASSSRQGDEKLFFGSGTQLSVL.

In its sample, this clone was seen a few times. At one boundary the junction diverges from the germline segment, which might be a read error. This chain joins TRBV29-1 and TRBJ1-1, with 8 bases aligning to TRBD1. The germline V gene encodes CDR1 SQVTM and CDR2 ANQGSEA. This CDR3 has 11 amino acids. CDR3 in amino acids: CSVEGTGEAFF. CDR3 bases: TGCAGCGTGGAAGGGACAGGAGAAGCTTTCTTT.

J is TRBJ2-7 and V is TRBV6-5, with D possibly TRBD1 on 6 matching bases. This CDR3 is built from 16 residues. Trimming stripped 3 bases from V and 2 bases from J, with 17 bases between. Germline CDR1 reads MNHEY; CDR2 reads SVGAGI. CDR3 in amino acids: CASSYLRQAITYEQYF. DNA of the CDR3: TGTGCCAGCAGTTATCTTCGACAGGCAATCACCTACGAGCAGTACTTC.

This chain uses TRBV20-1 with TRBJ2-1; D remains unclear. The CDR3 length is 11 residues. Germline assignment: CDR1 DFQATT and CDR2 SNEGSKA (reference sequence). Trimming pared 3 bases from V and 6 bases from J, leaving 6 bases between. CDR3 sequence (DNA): TGCAGTGCTAGTTGGGGCAATGAGCAGTTCTTC. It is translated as CSASWGNEQFF.